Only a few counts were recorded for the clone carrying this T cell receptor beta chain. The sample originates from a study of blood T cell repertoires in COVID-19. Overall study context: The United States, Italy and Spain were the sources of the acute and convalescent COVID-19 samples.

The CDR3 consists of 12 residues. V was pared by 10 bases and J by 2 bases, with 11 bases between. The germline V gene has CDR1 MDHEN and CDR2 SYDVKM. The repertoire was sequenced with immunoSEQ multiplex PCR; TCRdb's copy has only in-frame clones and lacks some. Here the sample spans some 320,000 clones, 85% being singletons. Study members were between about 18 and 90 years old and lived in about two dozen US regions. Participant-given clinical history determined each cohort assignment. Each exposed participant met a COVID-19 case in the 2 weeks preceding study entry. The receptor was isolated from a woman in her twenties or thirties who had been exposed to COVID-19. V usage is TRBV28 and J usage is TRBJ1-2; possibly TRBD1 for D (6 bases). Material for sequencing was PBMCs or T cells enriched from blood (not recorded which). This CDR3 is CATTDSNYGYTF. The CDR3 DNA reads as TGTGCCACCACGGACAGCAACTATGGCTACACCTTC.